This TCR beta chain comes out of a study of OX40 agonist ivuxolimab in advanced cancers. The V gene end was trimmed by 1 base and the J gene end by 4 bases; junction bases not matched to a gene: 9. CDR1 is SGDLS and CDR2 is YYNGEE in the germline V gene. This CDR3 is 18 amino acids long. This table comes from immunoSEQ multiplex PCR, and its TCRdb copy is limited to in-frame clones, with some not included. The sample shows 30,000 to 35,000 clones, more than 65% of them seen only once. The rearrangement joins TRBV9 to TRBJ2-2; 11 bases match TRBD2. This receptor was taken from an adult with an advanced solid tumor such as melanoma, head and neck, liver or kidney cancer. Sequencing was performed on CD4+ or CD8+ T cells sorted from blood, taken in a trial of the OX40 agonist ivuxolimab. CDR3 protein: CASSVYGSGRAGTGELFF. The CDR3 DNA sequence: TGTGCCAGCAGCGTATATGGTAGCGGGAGGGCCGGCACCGGGGAGCTGTTTTTT.